Presented here are 9 T cell receptor beta chains from one specimen sequenced in a study of Ad26.COV2.S vaccination and SARS-CoV-2 variants. Treatment here: roughly 20 received Ad26.COV2.S at low or high dose, single or two shots; 5 received placebo; per-sample allocation not given. The study sampled participants on day 63 after the first vaccine or placebo injection. The protocol was immunoSEQ multiplex PCR, while the TCRdb copy is restricted to in-frame clones and leaves out a portion. The table lists around 450,000 clones, less than 95% of them singletons. The sequenced sample was peripheral blood, obtained in a trial of Ad26.COV2.S vaccine versus placebo. These receptor sequences come from a person aged 18 to 59 who received the Ad26.COV2.S COVID-19 vaccine or a placebo.

Here the CDR3 reads CASSLDSRRYTF. In DNA, the CDR3 is TGTGCCAGCAGTTTAGATTCAAGGCGCTACACCTTC. J is TRBJ1-2 and V is TRBV12-3 or TRBV12-4; D uncertain. V was pared by 1 base and J by 9 bases, with 9 bases between. The CDR3 length is 12 residues.

The chain employs TRBV9 and TRBJ2-3, with D maybe TRBD1 (5 bases). Trimming shortened V by 3 bases and J by 2 bases, and 13 bases separated the two germline ends. The CDR3 runs to 15 residues. The germline CDR1 and CDR2 sequences are SGDLS and YYNGEE. The CDR3 coding sequence is TGTGCCAGCAGCGGGCAGGGTTTTTCCACAGATACGCAGTATTTT. This sequence encodes CASSGQGFSTDTQYF.

The chain uses TRBV5-1 and TRBJ2-3, with D possibly being TRBD1 (6 bases). Trimming took 4 bases from V and 3 from J, leaving 21 bases between them. CDR3 length equals 17 residues. Germline V lookup: CDR1 SGHRS, CDR2 YFSETQ. The CDR3 reads CASSVGRGVSRTDTQYF. The CDR3 DNA is TGCGCCAGCAGCGTGGGCAGGGGCGTGTCGCGTACAGATACGCAGTATTTT.

The chain carries TRBV5-1 and TRBJ2-5; D is ambiguous. Germline values: CDR1 SGHRS, CDR2 YFSETQ. The CDR3 consists of 15 residues. V dropped 4 bases and J dropped 4 bases, with 17 bases sitting between them. CDR3 protein: CASSPWTEPAETQYF. The CDR3 nucleotides read TGCGCCAGCAGCCCATGGACGGAGCCCGCAGAGACCCAGTACTTC.

The table lists this clone with a count of one. The J gene is TRBJ1-4, the V gene TRBV27; 10 bases map to TRBD1. J gave up 9 bases and V 0 bases, and 16 bases lay outside the gene matches. The germline CDR1 and CDR2 sequences are MNHEY and SMNVEV (reference sequence). CDR3 length: 19 residues. CDR3 in amino acids: CASSLSTGGSFTSPKKLFF. CDR3 DNA sequence: TGTGCCAGCAGTTTATCGACAGGGGGCTCCTTTACATCCCCTAAAAAACTGTTTTTT.

The rearrangement uses TRBV7-8 and TRBJ2-2; D gene ambiguous. The CDR3 consists of 14 residues. Germline CDR1 and CDR2: SGHVS and FQNEAQ. V lost 5 bases and J lost 2, with 9 bases in between. The CDR3 DNA follows: TGTGCCAGCAGCCTCCTTCTAAACACCGGGGAGCTGTTTTTT. Protein product: CASSLLLNTGELFF.

The rearrangement joins TRBV28 to TRBJ2-7; D may be TRBD1 (5 bases). The CDR3 is 13 amino acids. V lost 2 bases, J lost 5 bases, and 10 bases lay in between. Germline CDR1 MDHEN, CDR2 SYDVKM. The CDR3 is CASSLGRAHEQYF. CDR3 sequence (DNA): TGTGCCAGCAGTTTAGGCAGGGCCCACGAGCAGTACTTC.

V usage is TRBV7-2 and J usage is TRBJ1-2; D is perhaps TRBD1 (5 bases). Germline CDR1 SGHTA, CDR2 FQGNSA. The CDR3 spans 14 residues. With 3 bases removed from V and 7 bases from J, the gap between germline ends came to 15 bases. Here the CDR3 DNA reads TGTGCCAGCAGCTTTCAGGGAGGGGATGGTGGCTACACCTTC. Its translation is CASSFQGGDGGYTF.

The chain joins TRBV2 to TRBJ2-5, with 10 bases matching TRBD2. Losses at the gene ends were 7 bases for V and 5 bases for J; bases not matched to a gene: 10. Germline CDR1 is SNHLY and CDR2 is FYNNEI. The CDR3 has 15 amino acids. The CDR3 loop reads CASTLTGTSAETQYF. The CDR3 nucleotides read TGTGCCAGCACCCTGACTGGGACTAGCGCCGAGACCCAGTACTTC.